This record covers a single TCR beta chain. The target of this receptor is not known. Base qualities are missing; no much larger clone stands one base away. The data stem from a study of CD8+CD57+ T cells in acquired aplastic anemia (dated by TCRdb to the late 2010s). Background for the entire study: DNA extracted from sorted CD4+ and CD8+ cells had a mean of about 3.2 ug, with a range of roughly 0.2 to 30 ug. A CD8+CD57+ expansion meant a frequency higher than the mean frequency seen in healthy subjects. The full study reports these points: Roughly 30 CD8+ CDR3 sequences were found to be shared between patients and controls, but these sequences appeared to be highly expressed in patients and within the immunodominant clones of the patients. Between patients and healthy controls, no significant difference in CD8+ Simpson's diversity was found (P=0.060).

Expansion of CD8+CD57+ cells had been shown by flow cytometry in the patients chosen for sequencing. All patients had severe acquired aplastic anemia diagnosed by International Study of Aplastic Anemia and Agranulocytosis and Camitta criteria. No patient had received any therapy when blood was sampled. In this study, sorted CD4+ and CD8+ T cells from the blood of healthy subjects and of severe aplastic anemia patients had their TCR repertoires deep-sequenced. Patients were enrolled in the USA under clinicaltrials.gov protocols 00001620, 01623167, 00001397, 00071045, 00081523 and 00961064. Ficoll-Paque density gradient centrifugation was used to isolate peripheral blood mononuclear cells. Before DNA extraction, CD4+ and CD8+ T cells were sorted with FACS or magnetic beads. For this chain, trimming is 3 bases at the V end and 1 base at the J end, and the number of junction bases without a gene match is 5. The germline V gene (reference sequence) provides CDR1 WNHNN and CDR2 SYGVQD. Including the terminal cysteine and phenylalanine, the CDR3 comprises 15 residues. The kept DNA is CDR3 alone, 45 bases in frame from the first base.

Genomic DNA served as template for TCR beta VDJ combination and CDR3 sequence profiling. An Illumina HiSeq 2000 was used for TCR repertoire sequencing. On the study's bioinformatics: Repertoires were assessed using TRBV/TRBJ rearrangement plots, CDR3 size and DJ length profiles, and Simpson's diversity index. The immunodominant clone was defined as the most abundant DNA sequence in deep sequencing data. CDR3 amino acid sequences were checked for sharing across subjects and were also compared against the VDJdb database and published repertoires. TCRdb trimmed public reads at Q25 via fastp, called clones via MiXCR and kept in-frame beta chains. Every distinct CDR3 protein forms one entry, paired with its most common genes and DNA. TCRdb's processing, not the study's, gives the V and J calls here. The sample data list about half a million distinct CDR3 sequences, and about a third of these were observed just once. Of the sample, under 0.95% falls within the top ten clones.

The source of this sequence is a human donor with aplastic anemia. This chain joins TRBV10-1 to TRBJ1-1, and 7 junctional nucleotides match TRBD1. What was sequenced was sorted CD4+, CD8+, or CD8+CD57+ T cells (not recorded which) from PBMCs. The encoded CDR3 is CASSDGQVGNTEAFF. The nucleotide sequence reads as follows: TGCGCCAGCAGTGATGGACAGGTAGGGAACACTGAAGCTTTCTTT.